This passage covers 30 T cell receptor beta chains from one sample sequenced in a study of OX40 agonist ivuxolimab in advanced cancers. Generated by immunoSEQ multiplex PCR, the TCRdb table keeps only in-frame clones and is missing some. The sample includes nearly 85,000 clones, approximately 87% of them seen just once. Sequencing used CD4+ or CD8+ T cells sorted from blood, obtained in a trial of the OX40 agonist ivuxolimab. These receptors originate from an adult with an advanced solid tumor such as melanoma, head and neck, liver or kidney cancer.

This clone showed up just once. The chain joins TRBV7-2 to TRBJ1-6; D gene unclear. V shed 8 bases and J shed 11 bases, with 13 bases lying between them. This CDR3 contains 12 residues. Germline lookup yields CDR1 SGHTA and CDR2 FQGNSA. Here the CDR3 DNA reads TGTGCCAGCCGCTGGGGATTTGCACCCCTCCACTTT. Protein sequence: CASRWGFAPLHF.

The genes are TRBV2 and TRBJ1-5, with D maybe TRBD1 (5 bases). CDR3 size: 15 residues. The germline V and J ends were trimmed by 5 bases and 9 bases, with 20 bases remaining between them. Germline V CDR1 and CDR2: SNHLY, FYNNEI. CDR3 bases: TGTGCCAGCAGTTTAGACAGAATGGGCCGGCGGCCCCAGCATTTT. This sequence encodes CASSLDRMGRRPQHF.

This clone was found a few times. The chain recombines TRBV19 with TRBJ1-4; TRBD1 agrees at 9 bases. This CDR3 comprises 15 residues. CDR1 LNHDA and CDR2 SQIVND come from the germline V gene (reference sequence). The ends lost 6 bases at V and 8 bases at J; junction bases unmatched: 10. Here the CDR3 reads CASRNLGQGKEKLFF. CDR3 bases: TGTGCCAGTAGGAACCTCGGACAGGGGAAGGAAAAACTGTTTTTT.

The J gene is TRBJ2-2, the V gene TRBV7-3, with D uncertain. This CDR3 contains 15 residues. V was pared by 5 bases and J by 5 bases, with 15 bases between. Germline loops: CDR1 SGHTA, CDR2 FQGTGA. CDR3 nucleotides: TGTGCCAGCAGCCCCACCCGCATCGGGACCGGGGAGCTGTTTTTT. Residues: CASSPTRIGTGELFF.

Points on this clone: At one of its ends the junction is not consistent with the germline gene, which may arise from a read error. The genes are TRBV5-4 and TRBJ2-7; TRBD1 is a possible D gene (5 bases). This CDR3 comprises 14 residues. The germline CDR1 and CDR2 sequences are SGHNT and YYREEE (reference sequence). CDR3 DNA sequence: TGTGCCGGCAGCTTACCCGGACAAGCCGCTGAGCAGTACTTC. Translated: CAGSLPGQAAEQYF.

This chain uses TRBV4-2 with TRBJ2-3, with D perhaps TRBD2 (6 bases). The CDR3 has 15 amino acids. Between the trimmed V and J ends, which lost 4 bases and 4 bases, there was a span of 15 bases. In germline, CDR1 is LGHNA, CDR2 YNFKEQ. The DNA of the CDR3 is TGTGCCAGCAGCCGGCGGGACTCTTCAGCAGATACGCAGTATTTT. Translation: CASSRRDSSADTQYF.

This chain connects TRBV5-4 to TRBJ1-3; maybe TRBD1 (6 bases). From germline, CDR1 is SGHNT and CDR2 YYREEE (reference sequence). The V gene lost 4 bases and the J gene lost 1 base, with 15 bases spanning the gap. The length of the CDR3 is 16 residues. CDR3 amino acids: CASSLRTVESGNTIYF. The CDR3, as DNA: TGTGCCAGCAGCCTGCGGACAGTCGAGTCTGGAAACACCATATATTTT. The whole variable domain, filled in from reference TRBV5-4 and TRBJ1-3, reads ETGVTQSPTHLIKTRGQQVTLRCSSQSGHNTVSWYQQALGQGPQFIFQYYREEENGRGNFPPRFSGLQFPNYSSELNVNALELDDSALYLCASSLRTVESGNTIYFGEGSWLTVV.

The V gene is TRBV6-4, the J gene TRBJ1-1; unclear D gene. Trimming took 6 bases from V and 1 from J, leaving 9 bases between them. This CDR3 spans 13 amino acids. The germline gives CDR1 MRHNA, CDR2 SNTAGT. DNA for the CDR3: TGTGCCAGCAGCGCCAAACAGAACACTGAAGCTTTCTTT. It specifies CASSAKQNTEAFF.

The chain is built from TRBV7-2 and TRBJ2-3; the D call may be TRBD1 or TRBD2 (5 bases each). The V gene's germline CDR1 is SGHTA and CDR2 FQGNSA. Trimming took 3 bases from V and 1 from J, leaving 8 bases between them. The CDR3 spans 14 residues. This CDR3 reads CASSFRDRTDTQYF. The DNA for the CDR3 is TGTGCCAGCAGCTTCAGGGACCGCACAGATACGCAGTATTTT. Combining the CDR3 with reference TRBV7-2 and TRBJ2-3 gives the whole variable domain GAGVSQSPSNKVTEKGKDVELRCDPISGHTALYWYRQSLGQGLEFLIYFQGNSAPDKSGLPSDRFSAERTGGSVSTLTIQRTQQEDSAVYLCASSFRDRTDTQYFGPGTRLTVL.

A few counts support this clone. The chain recombines TRBV2 with TRBJ2-7, with D possibly called TRBD1 or TRBD2 (6 bases each). The CDR3 covers 14 residues. CDR1 and CDR2 (germline): SNHLY, FYNNEI. V was trimmed by 6 bases and J by 1 base, leaving 13 bases between them. CDR3: CASSPGGGSYEQYF. The CDR3 region has the DNA TGTGCCAGCAGCCCCGGGGGCGGATCCTACGAGCAGTACTTC. The full variable domain, rest sourced from reference TRBV2 and TRBJ2-7, is EPEVTQTPSHQVTQMGQEVILRCVPISNHLYFYWYRQILGQKVEFLVSFYNNEISEKSEIFDDQFSVERPDGSNFTLKIRSTKLEDSAMYFCASSPGGGSYEQYFGPGTRLTVT.

This chain links TRBV5-1 with TRBJ1-1, with a weak D call TRBD1 (5 bases). The CDR3 is 15 residues long. Germline CDR1 and CDR2: SGHRS and YFSETQ. Deletions cut 2 bases from V and 5 bases from J, with 16 bases between. The CDR3 protein is CASSLQPGTGTEAFF. DNA of the CDR3: TGCGCCAGCAGCTTACAACCCGGGACTGGGACTGAAGCTTTCTTT.

The V and J genes are TRBV28 and TRBJ2-7; 8 bases are a match to TRBD1. The germline V gene has CDR1 MDHEN and CDR2 SYDVKM. The trim removed 5 bases at V and 3 bases at J, leaving 6 bases unmatched. This CDR3 has 14 amino acids. The CDR3 DNA reads as TGTGCCAGCAGTCTGGACAGGGTATTCTACGAGCAGTACTTC. Its translation: CASSLDRVFYEQYF.

Concerning this clone: An end of the junction does not agree with germline; a read error may underlie this. J is TRBJ1-6 and V is TRBV5-5; D uncertain. The length of the CDR3 is 13 residues. The germline V gene encodes CDR1 SGHKS and CDR2 YYEKEE (reference sequence). CDR3 in DNA: TGTGCCAGCACCTTGGAATTTAATTCACCCCTCCACTTT. Amino acids: CASTLEFNSPLHF. Looking up the rest from reference TRBV5-5 and TRBJ1-6 gives the full variable domain: DAGVTQSPTHLIKTRGQQVTLRCSPISGHKSVSWYQQVLGQGPQFIFQYYEKEERGRGNFPDRFSARQFPNYSSELNVNALLLGDSALYLCASTLEFNSPLHFGNGTRLTVT.

V usage is TRBV9 and J usage is TRBJ1-1, with D maybe TRBD1 (6 bases). Deletions cut 0 bases from V and 1 base from J, with 13 bases between. Germline-derived CDR1 and CDR2 are SGDLS and YYNGEE. The CDR3 sequence is 16 residues long. CDR3 region: CASSVGTAFGNTEAFF. CDR3 bases: TGTGCCAGCAGCGTAGGGACAGCTTTTGGGAACACTGAAGCTTTCTTT.

The chain has TRBV6-1 and TRBJ1-5, with D possibly matching TRBD1 (6 bases). This CDR3 region has 14 residues. V was shortened by 4 bases and J by 2 bases, with 9 bases between the two germline ends. Germline assignment: CDR1 MNHNS and CDR2 SASEGT. In DNA, the CDR3 is TGTGCCAGCAGTGTAGGACAGCGCAATCAGCCCCAGCATTTT. Translating gives CASSVGQRNQPQHF.

This chain joins TRBV7-9 and TRBJ2-3, with TRBD1 matching 7 bases. The CDR3 loop spans 15 amino acids. The junction had 7 bases not matched to a gene; V was cut back by 5 bases and J by 2 bases. Germline V gene lookup returns CDR1 SEHNR and CDR2 FQNEAQ (reference sequence). The CDR3 reads CASSAGTAFTDTQYF. As DNA, the CDR3 is TGTGCCAGCAGCGCCGGGACAGCCTTCACAGATACGCAGTATTTT.

The V gene is TRBV29-1, the J gene TRBJ2-1, with 11 bases that match TRBD2. This CDR3 is built from 15 residues. Germline V gives CDR1 SQVTM, CDR2 ANQGSEA. The J segment lost 8 bases and the V segment lost 4 bases, leaving 10 bases of the junction unmatched. CDR3 bases: TGCAGCGTTGGGGTAGCGGGGGGGCCGAATGATGAGCAGTTCTTC. It codes for CSVGVAGGPNDEQFF.

V and J are TRBV2 and TRBJ2-5; D is possibly TRBD1 or TRBD2 (6 bases each). The closer fit of TRBJ2-7 to the DNA end suggests the J call may be wrong. This CDR3 has 14 residues. The V gene's germline CDR1 is SNHLY and CDR2 FYNNEI. CDR3 in DNA: TGTGCCACACGGGGGCAGGGGCCGTCCTACGAGCAGTACTTC. Translating gives CATRGQGPSYEQYF.

A few counts support this clone. The V gene is TRBV7-9, the J gene TRBJ1-1, with a possible D match to TRBD1 (6 bases). The V and J ends lost 7 bases and 4 bases respectively, with 13 bases between them. The CDR3 sequence is 13 residues long. Germline-derived CDR1 and CDR2 are SEHNR and FQNEAQ (reference sequence). The CDR3 reads CASTYGGGTEAFF. DNA for the CDR3: TGTGCCAGCACCTACGGGGGCGGCACTGAAGCTTTCTTT.

This clone was seen a handful of times. The V gene is TRBV30, the J gene TRBJ2-7, with D unresolved. The CDR3 is 13 residues long. Deletions cut 2 bases from V and 2 bases from J, with 10 bases between. The germline V gene has CDR1 GTSNPN and CDR2 SVGIG (reference sequence). The CDR3 is CAWSPAATYEQYF. DNA of the CDR3: TGTGCCTGGAGTCCCGCTGCAACCTACGAGCAGTACTTC. Full variable domain (missing parts from reference TRBV30 and TRBJ2-7): SQTIHQWPATLVQPVGSPLSLECTVEGTSNPNLYWYRQAAGRGLQLLFYSVGIGQISSEVPQNLSASRPQDRQFILSSKKLLLSDSGFYLCAWSPAATYEQYFGPGTRLTVT.

This chain connects TRBV11-2 to TRBJ2-2; D is uncertain. Trimming stripped 2 bases from V and 3 bases from J, with 7 bases between. The CDR3 has 14 residues. Germline-derived CDR1 and CDR2 are SGHAT and FQNNGV. CDR3 region: CASSLHRDTGELFF. Written as DNA, the CDR3 is TGTGCCAGCAGCTTACATAGGGACACCGGGGAGCTGTTTTTT.

The rearrangement joins TRBV30 to TRBJ1-2; tentatively, D is TRBD1 (5 bases). Per the germline V gene, CDR1 is GTSNPN and CDR2 is SVGIG (reference sequence). The length of the CDR3 is 16 residues. V gave up 2 bases and J gave up 7 bases, with 23 bases separating them. The CDR3 protein is CAWSPLGASRGAGYTF. The CDR3 DNA reads as TGTGCCTGGAGTCCACTAGGCGCCTCCCGAGGGGCTGGCTACACCTTC.

The chain uses TRBV5-1 and TRBJ2-3; 10 bases fit TRBD2. Germline CDR1 and CDR2: SGHRS and YFSETQ. The V gene end was trimmed by 2 bases and the J gene end by 5 bases; junction bases not matched to a gene: 8. This CDR3 region has 16 residues. The CDR3 loop reads CASSFRTSGIEDTQYF. As DNA, the CDR3 is TGCGCCAGCAGCTTTAGAACTAGCGGGATTGAAGATACGCAGTATTTT.

The chain has TRBV5-5 and TRBJ2-7; 9 bases fit TRBD2. V lost 4 bases to trimming and J lost 2 bases; unmatched junction nucleotides: 7. Germline assignment: CDR1 SGHKS and CDR2 YYEKEE (reference sequence). The CDR3 spans 15 residues. CDR3 loop: CASSPDGLATYEQYF. The CDR3 DNA follows: TGTGCCAGCAGCCCGGACGGACTAGCGACCTACGAGCAGTACTTC.

V and J are TRBV19 and TRBJ1-4; the D is unclear. Trimming shortened V by 3 bases and J by 10 bases, and 15 bases separated the two germline ends. The CDR3 is 14 amino acids. Germline V gene data show CDR1 as LNHDA and CDR2 as SQIVND (reference sequence). The CDR3 spells CASSMIQDGGKLFF. CDR3 in DNA: TGTGCCAGTAGTATGATCCAGGACGGTGGAAAACTGTTTTTT.

The V call is TRBV5-1, the J call TRBJ2-6; D might be TRBD1 (5 bases). CDR1 and CDR2 from the germline V gene are SGHRS and YFSETQ. V was shortened by 4 bases and J by 2 bases, with 13 bases between the two germline ends. The CDR3 length is 16 residues. In DNA form, the CDR3 reads TGCGCCAGCAGCACCGAGACAGAACCTGGGGCCAACGTCCTGACTTTC. Its protein product is CASSTETEPGANVLTF.

V usage is TRBV30 and J usage is TRBJ1-4, with D perhaps matching TRBD1 (6 bases). V was clipped by 5 bases and J by 0 bases, with 10 bases between them. This CDR3 spans 14 amino acids. From germline, CDR1 is GTSNPN and CDR2 SVGIG (reference sequence). The CDR3 DNA follows: TGTGCCTGGGACAGGAAATCAACTAATGAAAAACTGTTTTTT. As protein: CAWDRKSTNEKLFF. Together with reference TRBV30 and TRBJ1-4, the CDR3 gives the full variable domain: SQTIHQWPATLVQPVGSPLSLECTVEGTSNPNLYWYRQAAGRGLQLLFYSVGIGQISSEVPQNLSASRPQDRQFILSSKKLLLSDSGFYLCAWDRKSTNEKLFFGSGTQLSVL.

The chain uses TRBV5-6 and TRBJ2-1; D unresolved. Germline loops: CDR1 SGHDT, CDR2 YYEEEE. V lost 4 bases and J lost 0, with 14 bases in between. The CDR3 length is 16 residues. The CDR3 DNA reads TGTGCCAGCAGCACCCGGGTAGGATTCTCCTACAATGAGCAGTTCTTC. The encoded protein is CASSTRVGFSYNEQFF.

The CDR3 spells CARSPGGLGSYEQYF. DNA of the CDR3: TGTGCCAGAAGCCCAGGGGGACTAGGCTCCTACGAGCAGTACTTC. The chain carries TRBV5-3 and TRBJ2-7; TRBD2 might be the D (8 bases). TRBV5-3 is noted as an ORF with a role that remains uncertain. With 4 bases removed from V and 0 bases from J, the gap between germline ends came to 14 bases. The CDR3 is 15 amino acids.

The V and J genes are TRBV13 and TRBJ2-3, with 9 bases fitting TRBD1. This CDR3 is 17 amino acids long. The germline gives CDR1 PRHDT, CDR2 FYEKMQ (reference sequence). Unmatched junction bases numbered 11, after V lost 5 bases and J lost 2 bases. The DNA for the CDR3 is TGTGCCAGCAGCGAGGGGACAGGGTACGGGGCCACAGATACGCAGTATTTT. This encodes CASSEGTGYGATDTQYF. The variable domain in full, with the rest retrieved from reference TRBV13 and TRBJ2-3, is AAGVIQSPRHLIKEKRETATLKCYPIPRHDTVYWYQQGPGQDPQFLISFYEKMQSDKGSIPDRFSAQQFSDYHSELNMSSLELGDSALYFCASSEGTGYGATDTQYFGPGTRLTVL.